The 29 T cell receptor beta chains presented below share a single source sample, sequenced in a study of shared clonotypes between healthy human individuals. This table comes from immunoSEQ multiplex PCR, and its TCRdb copy is limited to in-frame clones, with some not included. The sample has about 1.1 million clones; 78% are singletons. Sequenced sample: memory CD4+ T cells from PBMCs. The subset is: CD45RA-negative fraction. The receptors were sampled from a man between 18 and 35 years old in good health. Some clones in this sample may be carry-over from other donors' samples.

Concerning this clone: The sample holds other DNA sequences that translate to the same CDR3. The chain uses TRBV5-1 and TRBJ1-5; D perhaps matches TRBD1 (5 bases). Trimming removed 0 bases from V and 4 bases from J, with 8 bases in between. The CDR3 has 14 amino acids. CDR1 SGHRS and CDR2 YFSETQ come from the germline V gene. The DNA of the CDR3 is TGCGCCAGCAGCTTGGATGGGGGGAATCAGCCCCAGCATTTT. This gives the protein CASSLDGGNQPQHF.

This clone was observed a handful of times. The same CDR3 arises from other DNA sequences in this sample as well. The CDR3 is CASSPPGLGTYEQYF. The CDR3 bases are TGTGCCAGCTCACCCCCCGGCCTGGGAACCTACGAGCAGTACTTC. The V and J genes are TRBV18 and TRBJ2-7; D remains ambiguous. The CDR3 is 15 residues long. Per germline, CDR1 KGHSH and CDR2 LQKENI. V gave up 3 bases and J gave up 2 bases, with 14 bases separating them.

V is TRBV30 and J is TRBJ2-3; no reliable D call. The CDR3 is 12 residues long. V lost 7 bases and J 7 bases, leaving 15 bases between the germline ends. Per the germline V gene, CDR1 is GTSNPN and CDR2 is SVGIG (reference sequence). In DNA form, the CDR3 reads TGTGCCTCCACCGGTAGGGAAAATACGCAGTATTTT. Translated: CASTGRENTQYF.

This chain links TRBV5-1 with TRBJ2-7, with no clear D. Trimming shortened V by 0 bases and J by 3 bases, and 10 bases separated the two germline ends. CDR1 is SGHRS and CDR2 is YFSETQ in the germline V gene. The CDR3 has 14 residues. The CDR3 region is CASSLEAEYYEQYF. In nucleotides, the CDR3 is TGCGCCAGCAGCTTGGAGGCGGAATACTACGAGCAGTACTTC.

The rearrangement links TRBV11-2 to TRBJ2-3; 10 nucleotides agree with TRBD2. The germline CDR1 and CDR2 sequences are SGHAT and FQNNGV. V lost 3 bases to trimming and J lost 0 bases; unmatched junction nucleotides: 3. The CDR3 length is 16 residues. The CDR3 sequence is CASSLGLATSTDTQYF. The DNA for the CDR3 is TGTGCCAGCAGCTTGGGACTAGCGACTAGCACAGATACGCAGTATTTT.

The J gene is TRBJ1-2, the V gene TRBV11-2; D ambiguous. This CDR3 region has 12 residues. CDR1 SGHAT and CDR2 FQNNGV come from the germline V gene. Trimming took 4 bases from V and 4 from J, leaving 7 bases between them. CDR3 in DNA: TGTGCCAGCAGCTCTCGTGGCTATGGCTACACCTTC. Its translation: CASSSRGYGYTF.

The V gene is TRBV7-3, the J gene TRBJ2-1; D is unclear. Deletions cut 1 base from V and 12 bases from J, with 19 bases between. The CDR3 covers 15 residues. Germline CDR1 SGHTA, CDR2 FQGTGA. The CDR3 protein is CASSLRGRHLSGQFF. The CDR3 region has the DNA TGTGCCAGCAGCTTAAGGGGTCGCCACTTGTCTGGGCAGTTCTTC.

The CDR3 loop is CASSPGGESGELFF. Here the CDR3 DNA reads TGCGCCAGCAGCCCCGGGGGAGAATCCGGGGAGCTGTTTTTT. The chain joins TRBV5-1 to TRBJ2-2; weak D call: TRBD2 (6 bases). V dropped 4 bases and J dropped 6 bases, with 13 bases sitting between them. This CDR3 comprises 14 residues. CDR1 and CDR2 (germline): SGHRS, YFSETQ.

The V gene is TRBV7-3, the J gene TRBJ2-1; TRBD2 might be the D (6 bases). V was cut by 3 bases and J by 4 bases, with 13 bases left in between. The CDR3 totals 15 residues. Germline CDR1 is SGHTA and CDR2 is FQGTGA. The CDR3 sequence: CASSFGPSEYNEQFF. DNA for the CDR3: TGTGCCAGCAGCTTTGGGCCTAGCGAATACAATGAGCAGTTCTTC.

CDR3 nucleotides: TGCAGCGTTGCCCCGATAGATGTGGAGACCCAGTACTTC. It encodes CSVAPIDVETQYF. The V gene is TRBV29-1, the J gene TRBJ2-5; no clear D. CDR1 is SQVTM, CDR2 ANQGSEA, per germline. This CDR3 is 13 amino acids long. Trimming pared 4 bases from V and 5 bases from J, leaving 14 bases between.

The chain uses TRBV15 and TRBJ2-5; 8 bases are shared with TRBD2. Germline values: CDR1 LNHNV, CDR2 YYDKDF (reference sequence). The CDR3 runs to 17 residues. Trimming cost V 0 bases and J 0 bases; bases outside gene matches: 6. CDR3 bases: TGTGCCACCAGCAGAGATGGGGCTAGCGGGTACCAAGAGACCCAGTACTTC. This gives the protein CATSRDGASGYQETQYF.

The chain couples TRBV30 to TRBJ2-6; the match to TRBD2 covers 7 bases. Looked up from germline, CDR1 is GTSNPN and CDR2 is SVGIG (reference sequence). The J segment lost 4 bases and the V segment lost 3 bases, leaving 3 bases of the junction unmatched. The CDR3 loop spans 14 amino acids. The CDR3 bases are TGTGCCTGGAGGGGGGGGTCCGGGGCCAACGTCCTGACTTTC. Its translation: CAWRGGSGANVLTF.

The chain employs TRBV29-1 and TRBJ2-3, with D perhaps matching TRBD1 (8 bases). Looked up from germline, CDR1 is SQVTM and CDR2 is ANQGSEA. Trimming stripped 6 bases from V and 4 bases from J, with 32 bases between. CDR3 size: 19 residues. CDR3: CSVGTGIIPGLTWADTQYF. Here the CDR3 DNA reads TGCAGCGTGGGGACAGGCATAATTCCGGGACTAACTTGGGCAGATACGCAGTATTTT.

This clone is a singleton in its sample. V gene TRBV28 combines with J gene TRBJ1-1; D perhaps matches TRBD1 (6 bases). V lost 5 bases to trimming and J lost 5 bases, with 18 bases between them. The germline V gene encodes CDR1 MDHEN and CDR2 SYDVKM. This CDR3 region has 15 residues. In DNA, the CDR3 is TGTGCCAGCAGTCCTCACAGGGAAAGTGGGACTGAAGCTTTCTTT. Encoded protein: CASSPHRESGTEAFF. Based on the CDR3 plus reference TRBV28 and TRBJ1-1, the full variable domain is DVKVTQSSRYLVKRTGEKVFLECVQDMDHENMFWYRQDPGLGLRLIYFSYDVKMKEKGDIPEGYSVSREKKERFSLILESASTNQTSMYLCASSPHRESGTEAFFGQGTRLTVV.

The chain combines TRBV15 with TRBJ2-1; D remains unclear. Deletions cut 0 bases from V and 13 bases from J, with 13 bases between. This CDR3 spans 13 amino acids. Germline CDR1 and CDR2: LNHNV and YYDKDF (reference sequence). The CDR3 region has the DNA TGTGCCACCAGCAGAGACGGGCCCCATAGACAGTTCTTC. It codes for CATSRDGPHRQFF. Drawing the rest from reference TRBV15 and TRBJ2-1, the complete variable domain is DAMVIQNPRYQVTQFGKPVTLSCSQTLNHNVMYWYQQKSSQAPKLLFHYYDKDFNNEADTPDNFQSRRPNTSFCFLDIRSPGLGDTAMYLCATSRDGPHRQFFGPGTRLTVL.

A few counts support this clone. The chain couples TRBV14 to TRBJ1-1; D remains ambiguous. Trimming stripped 5 bases from V and 4 bases from J, with 8 bases between. This CDR3 comprises 12 residues. Germline lookup yields CDR1 SGHDN and CDR2 FVKESK. The CDR3 nucleotides are TGTGCCAGCAGCGAAGGGTTCACTGAAGCTTTCTTT. It translates to CASSEGFTEAFF.

This clone has just a few counts. The chain couples TRBV7-8 to TRBJ2-7; weak D call: TRBD1 (6 bases). CDR1 and CDR2 from the germline V gene are SGHVS and FQNEAQ. The CDR3 contains 12 residues. The V and J ends lost 7 bases and 5 bases respectively, with 12 bases between them. The chain's CDR3 is CASTQGHNEQYF. The DNA of the CDR3 is TGTGCCAGCACCCAGGGACATAACGAGCAGTACTTC.

This chain connects TRBV28 to TRBJ2-7; the match to TRBD1 covers 11 bases. The V gene's germline CDR1 is MDHEN and CDR2 SYDVKM. This CDR3 region has 14 residues. With V trimmed by 6 bases and J by 4 bases, 5 bases remained unmatched. CDR3 coding DNA: TGTGCCAGCAGCCCTGGGACAGGGGGGTACGAGCAGTACTTC. This encodes CASSPGTGGYEQYF.

The chain recombines TRBV21-1 with TRBJ1-6; the tabulated D call, TRBD1, remains unverified against the DNA. TRBV21-1 is an annotated pseudogene. The CDR3 has 16 residues. CDR3 sequence reads: CASSKVERGPRSPLHF. The CDR3 coding sequence is TGTGCCAGCAGCAAAGTAGAGAGGGGGCCGAGGTCACCCCTCCACTTT.

This chain links TRBV4-3 with TRBJ2-2, with D unresolved. Trimming took off 2 bases at V and 1 base at J, with 2 bases between the two ends. The CDR3 length is 13 residues. Germline CDR1 is LGHNA and CDR2 is YSLEER. Here the CDR3 reads CASSQLNTGELFF. Here the CDR3 DNA reads TGCGCCAGCAGCCAACTGAACACCGGGGAGCTGTTTTTT.

CDR3 in amino acids: CASSRLGGTDYNEQFF. The CDR3 nucleotides read TGCGCCAGCAGCCGACTGGGCGGGACTGACTACAATGAGCAGTTCTTC. The chain couples TRBV5-1 to TRBJ2-1; D possibly corresponds to TRBD2 (6 bases). Trimming pared 4 bases from V and 3 bases from J, leaving 17 bases between. The CDR3 is made up of 16 amino acids. Germline CDR1 reads SGHRS; CDR2 reads YFSETQ.

The chain joins TRBV7-2 to TRBJ1-2, with a weak D call TRBD1 (5 bases). Trimming took 5 bases from V and 14 from J, leaving 24 bases between them. The CDR3 runs 14 residues. Germline loops: CDR1 SGHTA, CDR2 FQGNSA. This CDR3 reads CASSPGWGAGLITF. Here the CDR3 DNA reads TGTGCCAGCAGCCCCGGCTGGGGCGCAGGGCTAATTACCTTC. Variable domain in full (rest from reference TRBV7-2 and TRBJ1-2): GAGVSQSPSNKVTEKGKDVELRCDPISGHTALYWYRQSLGQGLEFLIYFQGNSAPDKSGLPSDRFSAERTGGSVSTLTIQRTQQEDSAVYLCASSPGWGAGLITFGSGTRLTVV.

The genes are TRBV4-2 and TRBJ2-3; TRBD2 is a possible D gene (6 bases). The V end was cut by 0 bases, the J end by 0 bases, with 19 bases between. CDR3 size: 19 residues. The germline V gene has CDR1 LGHNA and CDR2 YNFKEQ. In DNA, the CDR3 is TGTGCCAGCAGCCAAGATTTTGGTAGCGGTCTACGTAGCACAGATACGCAGTATTTT. It encodes CASSQDFGSGLRSTDTQYF.

This clone was seen only a few times. The chain employs TRBV6-5 and TRBJ1-5; D remains ambiguous. This CDR3 is built from 12 residues. The V and J ends lost 2 bases and 9 bases respectively, with 8 bases between them. Germline assignment: CDR1 MNHEY and CDR2 SVGAGI. The CDR3 bases are TGTGCCAGCAGTTACCCTGGAGGGCCCCAGCATTTT. Its protein product is CASSYPGGPQHF.

The V gene is TRBV28, the J gene TRBJ2-1; 9 nucleotides align to TRBD1. Trimming removed 5 bases from V and 6 bases from J; junction bases left unmatched: 8. The CDR3 sequence is 15 residues long. Germline V lookup: CDR1 MDHEN, CDR2 SYDVKM. The CDR3 region has the DNA TGTGCCAGCAGTACCACAGGGGGCATCTCCAATGAGCAGTTCTTC. This sequence encodes CASSTTGGISNEQFF.

This clone was seen once. This chain connects TRBV6-1 to TRBJ2-7, with TRBD2 identical over 9 bases. Trimming at V came to 1 base and at J to 4 bases, leaving 11 bases not matched to a gene. CDR1 and CDR2 (germline): MNHNS, SASEGT. The CDR3 loop spans 17 amino acids. The CDR3 is CASSEGQGLAHGYEQYF. CDR3 DNA sequence: TGTGCCAGCAGTGAAGGGCAAGGACTAGCGCACGGGTACGAGCAGTACTTC.

This clone was observed a handful of times. V and J are TRBV27 and TRBJ2-2; D gene unclear. Trimming removed 3 bases from V and 1 base from J, with 9 bases in between. The V gene's germline CDR1 is MNHEY and CDR2 SMNVEV (reference sequence). The CDR3 contains 15 residues. The CDR3 sequence is CASSLSSLNTGELFF. The CDR3 bases are TGTGCCAGCAGTTTGAGCTCCTTGAACACCGGGGAGCTGTTTTTT.

This clone was seen only once. The CDR3 protein is CAISEGTALEQFF. CDR3 bases: TGTGCCATCAGTGAGGGGACCGCTCTCGAGCAGTTCTTC. V usage is TRBV10-3 and J usage is TRBJ2-1; D tentatively reads TRBD1 or TRBD2 (5 bases each). The CDR3 is 13 residues long. V gave up 2 bases and J gave up 10 bases, with 12 bases separating them. Germline V lookup: CDR1 ENHRY, CDR2 SYGVKD.

This clone was counted between two and nine times. The J gene is TRBJ1-5, the V gene TRBV7-9; the match to TRBD1 covers 7 bases. The V gene's germline CDR1 is SEHNR and CDR2 FQNEAQ (reference sequence). The V and J ends lost 2 bases and 15 bases, in that order; junction bases with no gene match: 10. CDR3 length: 13 residues. CDR3 sequence (DNA): TGTGCCAGCAGCTTACAGGGGGACAGTTCGCCGCATTTT. It codes for CASSLQGDSSPHF.